This T cell receptor (beta chain) was sequenced during a study of blood T cell repertoires in COVID-19. As for the study in general: From the United States, Italy and Spain came samples of acute and convalescent COVID-19.

TCRdb's table, derived via immunoSEQ multiplex PCR, lists solely in-frame clones and lacks some. The repertoire holds 350,000 to 450,000 clones, with approximately 91% as singletons. V was shortened by 8 bases and J by 3 bases, with 16 bases between the two germline ends. This CDR3 spans 14 amino acids. The germline V gene has CDR1 MRHNA and CDR2 SNTAGT. This clonotype originated in a woman between 40 and 50 years old who had been exposed to COVID-19. The chain recombines TRBV6-4 with TRBJ1-1; D not resolved. The sequenced sample was PBMCs or T cells enriched from blood (not recorded which). CDR3 sequence: CASYLVGTHTEAFF. The CDR3 coding sequence is TGTGCCAGCTACCTGGTTGGCACACACACTGAAGCTTTCTTT.